This T cell receptor (beta chain) was recorded in a study of blood T cell repertoires in COVID-19. CDR3 size: 13 residues. The V gene lost 6 bases and the J gene lost 6 bases, with 14 bases spanning the gap. Germline loops: CDR1 MNHEY, CDR2 SVGAGI. Libraries were prepared by immunoSEQ multiplex PCR; TCRdb keeps only in-frame clonotypes and omits some of them. The table has under 450,000 clones, 88% seen once. The sequencing input was peripheral blood. The receptor's source is a woman aged 45-65 years with COVID-19, enrolled during active disease. The chain links TRBV6-5 to TRBJ1-1, with D perhaps TRBD1 (5 bases). The CDR3 nucleotides read TGTGCCAGCAGCGACTGGGGGAGGGCTGAAGCTTTCTTT. Encoded protein: CASSDWGRAEAFF.